The 32 T cell receptor beta chains given below trace back to one sample, sequenced in a study of T-cell reconstitution after alpha-beta-depleted transplantation in children. Overall study findings and caveats: Reportedly, only several hundred clones from non-depleted graft cells drove alpha-beta T-cell counts at about two months.

Researchers prepared the TCRbeta library using unique molecular identifiers, the study reports. TCRdb processed the PCR reads anew with MiXCR; each CDR3 protein has one entry. This repertoire shows 32,000 or so distinct CDR3 sequences, about 7% found once; its top ten account for about 27%. These receptors have no known antigen. Specimen: peripheral blood, collected 60 days after TCRalphabeta/CD19-depleted stem cell transplant. These receptor sequences come from a child under two years old who had a stem cell transplant for acute myeloid leukemia, so the T cells may come from the graft donor.

This clonotype has at least ten counts. V usage is TRBV20-1 and J usage is TRBJ2-3; D gene ambiguous. CDR3 length: 15 residues. The V gene lost 5 bases and the J gene lost 0 bases, with 15 bases spanning the gap. Germline lookup yields CDR1 DFQATT and CDR2 SNEGSKA (reference sequence). The CDR3 DNA reads TGCAGTGCTTCTAGTGGGGAATCTAGCACAGATACGCAGTATTTT. It yields the protein CSASSGESSTDTQYF.

This clonotype was observed at least ten times. This chain uses TRBV15 with TRBJ2-5, with D possibly TRBD1 on 5 matching bases. The germline gives CDR1 LNHNV, CDR2 YYDKDF (reference sequence). The CDR3 sequence is 14 residues long. V lost 0 bases to trimming and J lost 9 bases, with 14 bases between them. The CDR3 loop reads CATSREPRGRPQYF. CDR3 coding DNA: TGTGCCACCAGCAGAGAACCTAGGGGAAGGCCCCAGTACTTC. The whole variable domain, filled in from reference TRBV15 and TRBJ2-5, reads DAMVIQNPRYQVTQFGKPVTLSCSQTLNHNVMYWYQQKSSQAPKLLFHYYDKDFNNEADTPDNFQSRRPNTSFCFLDIRSPGLGDTAMYLCATSREPRGRPQYFGPGTRLLVL.

This clonotype was observed at least ten times. This rearrangement joins TRBV27 to TRBJ2-1; 7 bases match TRBD2. V shed 6 bases and J 8 bases; nucleotides not matched to a gene: 7. Germline CDR1 and CDR2: MNHEY and SMNVEV (reference sequence). CDR3 length: 13 amino acids. CDR3 nucleotides: TGTGCCAGCAGCCCGTCGCTAGCGGATGAGCAGTTCTTC. As protein: CASSPSLADEQFF.

This clonotype occurred many times. V gene TRBV5-1 combines with J gene TRBJ2-7; D may be TRBD1 (5 bases). This CDR3 spans 13 amino acids. The ends were cut back, 5 bases at V and 3 bases at J, with 12 bases in the middle. Germline CDR1 reads SGHRS; CDR2 reads YFSETQ. CDR3 region: CASSPPGNYEQYF. For the CDR3, the DNA is TGCGCCAGCAGTCCCCCAGGGAACTACGAGCAGTACTTC.

This clonotype showed up many times. This chain joins TRBV4-3 and TRBJ2-7; TRBD2 agrees at 12 bases. With 4 bases clipped from V and 4 bases from J, the junction kept 5 bases outside the gene matches. The CDR3 consists of 15 residues. CDR1 and CDR2 from the germline V gene are LGHNA and YSLEER. CDR3 sequence: CASSPWTSGTYEQYF. CDR3 DNA: TGCGCCAGCAGCCCCTGGACTAGCGGGACTTACGAGCAGTACTTC.

This clonotype was picked up many times. This chain connects TRBV20-1 to TRBJ2-3, with TRBD1 as a possible D gene (7 bases). The V gene's germline CDR1 is DFQATT and CDR2 SNEGSKA (reference sequence). V was cut by 4 bases and J by 3 bases, with 17 bases left in between. This CDR3 spans 15 amino acids. The CDR3 coding sequence is TGCAGTGCTACGGACAGGAGGGAAGGGACAGATACGCAGTATTTT. Its translation is CSATDRREGTDTQYF.

This clonotype was recorded many times. The rearrangement uses TRBV11-2 and TRBJ2-2; the D gene is possibly TRBD2 (6 bases). Germline values: CDR1 SGHAT, CDR2 FQNNGV. The V end lost 5 bases, the J end lost 15 bases, and 13 bases lay between the germline ends. The CDR3 length is 11 residues. The CDR3 nucleotides are TGTGCCAGCAGCGCGCCGGGAGAGGTGTTTTTT. As protein: CASSAPGEVFF.

This clonotype was observed many times. The V and J genes are TRBV6-2 or TRBV6-3 and TRBJ1-6, with TRBD1 matching over 8 bases. After removal of 6 bases from V and 8 bases from J, the junction contained 9 bases not matched to a gene. CDR3 size: 15 residues. In germline, CDR1 is MNHEY, CDR2 SVGEGT. The CDR3 DNA follows: TGTGCCAGCAGACCATCGGACAGGGAAGATTCACCCCTCCACTTT. This gives the protein CASRPSDREDSPLHF.

The rearrangement links TRBV21-1 to TRBJ2-2. TRBV21-1 is listed as a pseudogene. The CDR3 has 13 residues. CDR3 sequence: CASSKAQDGELFF. The CDR3 DNA follows: TGTGCCAGCAGCAAAGCGCAAGACGGGGAGCTGTTTTTT.

There are many counts of this clonotype. The chain recombines TRBV6-2 or TRBV6-3 with TRBJ2-2; maybe TRBD1 (6 bases). The CDR3 covers 16 residues. Germline V gene data show CDR1 as MNHEY and CDR2 as SVGEGT. V lost 4 bases to trimming and J lost 0 bases, with 12 bases between them. CDR3 in amino acids: CASSFGGQTNTGELFF. For the CDR3, the DNA is TGTGCCAGCAGTTTTGGAGGACAGACGAACACCGGGGAGCTGTTTTTT.

The rearrangement joins TRBV18 to TRBJ1-5; TRBD1 matches at 7 bases. Trimming took 2 bases from V and 2 from J; bases not matched to a gene: 6. Germline CDR1 KGHSH, CDR2 LQKENI. The CDR3 extends over 16 amino acids. This chain's CDR3 is CASSPDNRGGNQPQHF. Here the CDR3 DNA reads TGTGCCAGCTCACCAGATAACAGGGGAGGCAATCAGCCCCAGCATTTT.

This clonotype was counted ten times or more. The J gene is TRBJ2-1, the V gene TRBV5-1; 10 bases are shared with TRBD2. The V segment lost 2 bases and the J segment 5 bases; nucleotides outside the gene matches: 4. Germline lookup yields CDR1 SGHRS and CDR2 YFSETQ. The CDR3 contains 15 residues. The CDR3 nucleotides read TGCGCCAGCAGCTTTAGCGGGGGGCTTCACAATGAGCAGTTCTTC. As protein: CASSFSGGLHNEQFF.

This clonotype was found many times. V is TRBV4-3 and J is TRBJ2-5; the D gene could be TRBD1 or TRBD2 (5 bases each). Germline V gene lookup returns CDR1 LGHNA and CDR2 YSLEER. Trimming removed 0 bases from V and 0 bases from J, with 11 bases in between. The CDR3 sequence is 16 residues long. The CDR3 DNA follows: TGCGCCAGCAGCCAAGAAGGGGTCGGGGACCAAGAGACCCAGTACTTC. Protein: CASSQEGVGDQETQYF.

This clonotype was seen repeatedly, ten times or more. The V gene is TRBV6-2 or TRBV6-3, the J gene TRBJ2-4, with TRBD1 identical over 7 bases. Trimming at V came to 5 bases and at J to 1 base, leaving 2 bases not matched to a gene. Per germline, CDR1 MNHEY and CDR2 SVGEGT. The CDR3 contains 14 residues. CDR3 in DNA: TGTGCCAGCAGTCAACAGGGGGCCAAAAACATTCAGTACTTC. Translating it yields CASSQQGAKNIQYF.

The chain links TRBV24-1 to TRBJ2-1; D not resolved. Germline CDR1 reads KGHDR; CDR2 reads SFDVKD. V lost 0 bases and J lost 0, with 5 bases in between. The CDR3 runs 15 residues. CDR3 sequence (DNA): TGTGCCACCAGTGATTTGACGGGCTCCTACAATGAGCAGTTCTTC. This encodes CATSDLTGSYNEQFF.

This chain joins TRBV4-1 and TRBJ2-7; 9 nucleotides line up with TRBD1. The V gene end was trimmed by 4 bases and the J gene end by 0 bases; junction bases not matched to a gene: 4. Germline V gene sequence: CDR1 MGHRA, CDR2 YSYEKL. The CDR3 has 15 residues. The CDR3 DNA reads as TGCGCCAGCAGCCGCGGACAGGGGACCTCCTACGAGCAGTACTTC. Amino acids: CASSRGQGTSYEQYF.

This clonotype showed up many times. The J gene is TRBJ2-5, the V gene TRBV24-1; 7 bases agree with TRBD2. Germline lookup yields CDR1 KGHDR and CDR2 SFDVKD. The CDR3 sequence is 13 residues long. V shed 9 bases and J 4 bases; nucleotides not matched to a gene: 7. CDR3 sequence reads: CATASGGSETQYF. The CDR3 nucleotides read TGTGCCACCGCGTCGGGGGGATCAGAGACCCAGTACTTC.

This clonotype was picked up many times. The chain is built from TRBV5-1 and TRBJ2-3; a weak D match, TRBD1 (5 bases). Trimming took 3 bases from V and 4 from J, leaving 18 bases between them. The CDR3 has 16 amino acids. Germline V CDR1 and CDR2: SGHRS, YFSETQ. The CDR3 DNA reads TGCGCCAGCAGCTCCGACAGTCCGGCGGTCCCAGATACGCAGTATTTT. This codes for CASSSDSPAVPDTQYF. The variable domain in full, with the rest retrieved from reference TRBV5-1 and TRBJ2-3, is KAGVTQTPRYLIKTRGQQVTLSCSPISGHRSVSWYQQTPGQGLQFLFEYFSETQRNKGNFPGRFSGRQFSNSRSEMNVSTLELGDSALYLCASSSDSPAVPDTQYFGPGTRLTVL.

Sample share makes this clonotype medium-sized. This sequence joins TRBV20-1 and TRBJ1-3; no reliable D call. CDR3 length: 12 amino acids. Germline CDR1 DFQATT, CDR2 SNEGSKA (reference sequence). V gave up 6 bases and J gave up 2 bases, with 8 bases separating them. The CDR3 region is CSAATPGNTIYF. In DNA, the CDR3 is TGCAGTGCGGCAACTCCTGGAAACACCATATATTTT.

This clonotype was seen many times. The J gene is TRBJ1-1, the V gene TRBV20-1; perhaps TRBD1 as D (5 bases). The CDR3 contains 13 residues. V shed 3 bases and J shed 1 base, with 9 bases lying between them. The V gene's germline CDR1 is DFQATT and CDR2 SNEGSKA (reference sequence). CDR3 loop: CSASEGPNTEAFF. The CDR3 DNA follows: TGCAGTGCTAGCGAGGGGCCGAACACTGAAGCTTTCTTT.

The gene calls are TRBV6-2 or TRBV6-3 and TRBJ1-6, with 7 bases fitting TRBD1. The germline V gene has CDR1 MNHEY and CDR2 SVGEGT. The CDR3 has 13 residues. J gave up 14 bases and V 3 bases, and 7 bases lay outside the gene matches. CDR3 amino acids: CASSYPTGRALHF. The CDR3 region has the DNA TGTGCCAGCAGTTATCCGACAGGGAGGGCCCTCCACTTT.

This clonotype was seen only a few times. This chain links TRBV11-2 with TRBJ1-6; D remains unclear. V gave up 2 bases and J gave up 17 bases, with 10 bases separating them. The germline V gene has CDR1 SGHAT and CDR2 FQNNGV. This CDR3 is 11 amino acids long. Written as DNA, the CDR3 is TGTGCCAGCAGCTTAATCCCCGAAATCCACTTT. As protein: CASSLIPEIHF.

The chain recombines TRBV9 with TRBJ2-2; D is possibly TRBD2 (6 bases). The CDR3 covers 17 residues. Trimming pared 4 bases from V and 7 bases from J, leaving 23 bases between. The germline CDR1 and CDR2 sequences are SGDLS and YYNGEE. In DNA form, the CDR3 reads TGTGCCAGCAGCCTGCGACGAGGAGGGAGGCCAGGCGGGGAGCTGTTTTTT. It specifies CASSLRRGGRPGGELFF.

Many counts were recorded for this clonotype. The chain joins TRBV12-3 or TRBV12-4 to TRBJ2-1; the D gene is possibly TRBD2 (6 bases). This CDR3 has 14 amino acids. V lost 7 bases, J lost 8 bases, and 18 bases lay in between. The CDR3 region is CASIGSSVGYEQFF. CDR3 DNA sequence: TGTGCCAGCATTGGGTCTAGCGTGGGATATGAGCAGTTCTTC.

This clonotype was observed at least ten times. The rearrangement joins TRBV29-1 to TRBJ1-2; a possible D gene is TRBD1 (5 bases). The CDR3 is 13 amino acids. Per germline, CDR1 SQVTM and CDR2 ANQGSEA. V gave up 4 bases and J gave up 5 bases, with 14 bases separating them. In nucleotides, the CDR3 is TGCAGCGTTGGGTCCGCAGGGCAGTATGGCTACACCTTC. This gives the protein CSVGSAGQYGYTF.

This clonotype was counted at least ten times. V usage is TRBV18 and J usage is TRBJ1-1; possible D gene TRBD1, 5 bases. The CDR3 contains 13 residues. Germline V CDR1 and CDR2: KGHSH, LQKENI. V lost 6 bases, J lost 4 bases, and 12 bases lay in between. CDR3 in amino acids: CASSSGTGTEAFF. CDR3 sequence (DNA): TGTGCCAGCTCGTCCGGGACGGGCACTGAAGCTTTCTTT. The whole variable domain, remainder taken from reference TRBV18 and TRBJ1-1, is NAGVMQNPRHLVRRRGQEARLRCSPMKGHSHVYWYRQLPEEGLKFMVYLQKENIIDESGMPKERFSAEFPKEGPSILRIQQVVRGDSAAYFCASSSGTGTEAFFGQGTRLTVV.

This clonotype is labeled medium-sized. This rearrangement joins TRBV6-5 to TRBJ2-7, with TRBD2 identical over 7 bases. CDR3 size: 14 residues. In germline, CDR1 is MNHEY, CDR2 SVGAGI. Trimming cost V 4 bases and J 5 bases; bases outside gene matches: 8. CDR3 residues: CASSSVTSWDEQYF. For the CDR3, the DNA is TGTGCCAGCAGTTCCGTGACTAGCTGGGACGAGCAGTACTTC.

This clonotype was detected many times. The chain employs TRBV7-8 and TRBJ2-5; maybe TRBD1 (5 bases). CDR1 is SGHVS and CDR2 is FQNEAQ in the germline V gene. This CDR3 is built from 11 residues. The CDR3 loop reads CASERGETQYF. As DNA, the CDR3 is TGTGCGAGTGAAAGGGGCGAGACCCAGTACTTC.

This clonotype came up many times. The V call is TRBV4-3, the J call TRBJ1-2, with a tentative D call TRBD1 (5 bases). This CDR3 is 16 amino acids long. The germline gives CDR1 LGHNA, CDR2 YSLEER. With 0 bases removed from V and 6 bases from J, the gap between germline ends came to 17 bases. The CDR3 DNA is TGCGCCAGCAGCCAAGACGGCCTTAAGGGGCTGGATGGCTACACCTTC. It encodes CASSQDGLKGLDGYTF.

This clonotype was seen at least ten times. The rearrangement uses TRBV3-1 and TRBJ2-7; D assignment may be TRBD1 or TRBD2 (5 bases each). The length of the CDR3 is 14 residues. Germline V CDR1 and CDR2: LGHDT, YNNKEL (reference sequence). V lost 4 bases and J 4 bases, leaving 14 bases between the germline ends. In DNA form, the CDR3 reads TGTGCCAGCAGCCCTTACCAGGGAGCGTACGAGCAGTACTTC. Translating it yields CASSPYQGAYEQYF.

This clonotype was seen many times. V usage is TRBV12-3 or TRBV12-4 and J usage is TRBJ1-1; no definite D call. The CDR3 has 13 amino acids. Trimming took 9 bases from V and 4 from J, leaving 15 bases between them. The CDR3 sequence is CASRWVEGTEAFF. The DNA of the CDR3 is TGTGCCAGTCGGTGGGTGGAGGGCACTGAAGCTTTCTTT.

This clonotype was observed many times. The J gene is TRBJ1-2, the V gene TRBV2, with D hard to call. Between the trimmed V and J ends, which lost 1 base and 6 bases, there was a span of 6 bases. CDR3 length equals 12 residues. Germline V gives CDR1 SNHLY, CDR2 FYNNEI. DNA of the CDR3: TGTGCCAGCAGTGAAGTAGGGAATGGCTACACCTTC. Translating it yields CASSEVGNGYTF.